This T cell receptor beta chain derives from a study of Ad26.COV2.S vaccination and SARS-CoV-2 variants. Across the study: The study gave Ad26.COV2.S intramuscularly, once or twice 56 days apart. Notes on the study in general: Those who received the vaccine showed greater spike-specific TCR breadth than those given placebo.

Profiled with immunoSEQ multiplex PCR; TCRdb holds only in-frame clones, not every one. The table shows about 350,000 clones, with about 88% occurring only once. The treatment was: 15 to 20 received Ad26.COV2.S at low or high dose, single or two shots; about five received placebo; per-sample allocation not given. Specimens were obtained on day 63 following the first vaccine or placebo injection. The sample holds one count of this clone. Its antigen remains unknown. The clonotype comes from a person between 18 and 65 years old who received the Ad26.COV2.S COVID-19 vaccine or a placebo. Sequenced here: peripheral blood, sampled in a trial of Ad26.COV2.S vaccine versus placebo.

The CDR3 region has the DNA TGTGCCAGCAGTCCAGGCCAGGGGCAAATGAACACTGAAGCTTTCTTT. This encodes CASSPGQGQMNTEAFF. The chain uses TRBV3-1 (or the pseudogene TRBV3-2) and TRBJ1-1; TRBD1 might be the D (6 bases). The CDR3 contains 16 residues. V lost 6 bases and J lost 0, with 17 bases in between. CDR1 and CDR2 (germline): LGHDT, YNNKEL (reference sequence).